This passage covers 16 T cell receptor beta chains from one sample sequenced in a study. Cells sorted as Tregs were CD4+, CD25+ and CD127-/low. One entry per CDR3 protein, called by TCRdb with MiXCR from the 5' RACE reads. The table lists 50,000 to 60,000 distinct CDR3 sequences, under 25% of them singletons. Input material: tumor-infiltrating Tregs sorted from the breast tumor. Receptors originate from a female donor with breast cancer.

In its sample, this clonotype was seen many times. The V and J genes are TRBV6-6 and TRBJ2-4; 9 nucleotides line up with TRBD2. CDR1 is MNHNY, CDR2 SVGAGI, per germline (reference sequence). V trimming: 4 bases; J trimming: 6 bases; junction bases outside the gene matches: 4. The CDR3 extends over 14 amino acids. The CDR3 loop is CASSSTAGGNIQYF. The CDR3, as DNA: TGTGCCAGCAGTTCAACAGCGGGGGGAAACATTCAGTACTTC.

This clonotype came up a few times. V usage is TRBV6-1 and J usage is TRBJ1-6; no reliable D call. The germline V and J ends were trimmed by 5 bases and 7 bases, with 9 bases remaining between them. The CDR3 has 13 amino acids. The germline V gene encodes CDR1 MNHNS and CDR2 SASEGT. Here the CDR3 reads CASSIDGNSPLHF. The CDR3 region has the DNA TGTGCCAGCAGTATAGACGGGAATTCACCCCTCCACTTT.

This chain joins TRBV6-2 or TRBV6-3 and TRBJ1-5; tentatively, D is TRBD1 (6 bases). Deletions cut 6 bases from V and 4 bases from J, with 19 bases between. The CDR3 has 16 residues. CDR1 is MNHEY and CDR2 is SVGEGT in the germline V gene. CDR3 DNA sequence: TGTGCCAGCAGGTCCGGGACACTTCCCGGGAATCAGCCCCAGCATTTT. The encoded protein is CASRSGTLPGNQPQHF.

The V call is TRBV6-1, the J call TRBJ1-5; possibly TRBD1 for D (5 bases). CDR3 length: 16 residues. The V gene's germline CDR1 is MNHNS and CDR2 SASEGT. V lost 1 base, J lost 5 bases, and 15 bases lay in between. The CDR3 DNA reads TGTGCCAGCAGTGAAGGGGGGGGATGGGGCGATCAGCCCCAGCATTTT. Protein: CASSEGGGWGDQPQHF.

The chain joins TRBV5-5 to TRBJ2-5; D unresolved. Trimming cost V 1 base and J 0 bases, with 7 bases left between them. CDR3 size: 14 residues. Looked up from germline, CDR1 is SGHKS and CDR2 is YYEKEE (reference sequence). The CDR3 spells CASSLLQNQETQYF. CDR3 coding DNA: TGTGCCAGCAGCTTGTTGCAGAACCAAGAGACCCAGTACTTC.

The V and J genes are TRBV5-4 and TRBJ1-2, with 7 bases identical to TRBD1. The V gene end was trimmed by 4 bases and the J gene end by 4 bases; junction bases not matched to a gene: 7. CDR1 and CDR2 from the germline V gene are SGHNT and YYREEE (reference sequence). The CDR3 runs 14 residues. This CDR3 reads CASSPGQEAYGYTF. CDR3 in DNA: TGTGCCAGCAGCCCTGGACAGGAGGCCTATGGCTACACCTTC. Full variable domain (rest looked up from reference TRBV5-4 and TRBJ1-2): ETGVTQSPTHLIKTRGQQVTLRCSSQSGHNTVSWYQQALGQGPQFIFQYYREEENGRGNFPPRFSGLQFPNYSSELNVNALELDDSALYLCASSPGQEAYGYTFGSGTRLTVV.

The chain combines TRBV28 with TRBJ1-4; possibly TRBD1 for D (5 bases). Trimming took 3 bases from V and 4 from J, leaving 9 bases between them. From germline, CDR1 is MDHEN and CDR2 SYDVKM. CDR3 length: 14 amino acids. The CDR3 region has the DNA TGTGCCAGCAGTTTGAGACAGCTTAATGAAAAACTGTTTTTT. This encodes CASSLRQLNEKLFF.

The chain uses TRBV7-3 and TRBJ2-6; no definite D call. The CDR3 runs 15 residues. Germline lookup yields CDR1 SGHTA and CDR2 FQGTGA. The V gene lost 4 bases and the J gene lost 0 bases, with 7 bases spanning the gap. CDR3 region: CASSSTSSGANVLTF. In DNA form, the CDR3 reads TGTGCCAGCAGCTCGACAAGCTCTGGGGCCAACGTCCTGACTTTC.

The V gene is TRBV5-1, the J gene TRBJ2-5; the D is unclear. The CDR3 is 13 amino acids. Trimming shortened V by 1 base and J by 7 bases, and 11 bases separated the two germline ends. Germline V gives CDR1 SGHRS, CDR2 YFSETQ. CDR3 sequence: CASSLYDVGTQYF. Written as DNA, the CDR3 is TGCGCCAGCAGCTTGTACGATGTGGGGACCCAGTACTTC. Combining the CDR3 with reference TRBV5-1 and TRBJ2-5 gives the whole variable domain KAGVTQTPRYLIKTRGQQVTLSCSPISGHRSVSWYQQTPGQGLQFLFEYFSETQRNKGNFPGRFSGRQFSNSRSEMNVSTLELGDSALYLCASSLYDVGTQYFGPGTRLLVL.

There are many counts of this clonotype. V is TRBV6-5 and J is TRBJ2-7; D is unresolved. CDR1 and CDR2 from the germline V gene are MNHEY and SVGAGI. The CDR3 runs 14 residues. The V end lost 5 bases, the J end lost 1 base, and 12 bases lay between the germline ends. The CDR3 nucleotides are TGTGCCAGCAGTAAAGGCGGCAAATCCTACGAGCAGTACTTC. It specifies CASSKGGKSYEQYF.

This clonotype was counted at least ten times. The chain combines TRBV20-1 with TRBJ1-1, with unresolved D. V lost 2 bases and J 0 bases, leaving 1 base between the germline ends. The CDR3 runs to 11 residues. The V gene's germline CDR1 is DFQATT and CDR2 SNEGSKA (reference sequence). CDR3 in DNA: TGCAGTGCTAGATTGAACACTGAAGCTTTCTTT. Its translation is CSARLNTEAFF.

The gene calls are TRBV29-1 and TRBJ2-7; 9 nucleotides line up with TRBD2. The CDR3 is made up of 13 amino acids. After removal of 5 bases from V and 4 bases from J, the junction contained 6 bases not matched to a gene. Germline V gene lookup returns CDR1 SQVTM and CDR2 ANQGSEA. CDR3 sequence reads: CSVPGLADYEQYF. CDR3 nucleotide sequence: TGCAGCGTTCCGGGACTAGCAGATTACGAGCAGTACTTC.

This clonotype was counted ten times or more. The chain employs TRBV5-5 and TRBJ1-2; TRBD1 is a possible D gene (5 bases). The CDR3 consists of 13 residues. The germline CDR1 and CDR2 sequences are SGHKS and YYEKEE (reference sequence). Trimming cost V 2 bases and J 3 bases, with 8 bases left between them. The CDR3 DNA reads as TGTGCCAGCAGCTTTATAGGGGACTATGGCTACACCTTC. Amino acid sequence: CASSFIGDYGYTF.

This clonotype has just a few counts. The J gene is TRBJ2-4, the V gene TRBV24-1; D possibly matches TRBD1 or TRBD2 (5 bases each). Germline values: CDR1 KGHDR, CDR2 SFDVKD. The length of the CDR3 is 16 residues. The V end was cut by 9 bases, the J end by 1 base, with 18 bases between. In DNA, the CDR3 is TGTGCCACCGACTTAATCCCTTGGGGGGCCAAAAACATTCAGTACTTC. It yields the protein CATDLIPWGAKNIQYF.

This clonotype was detected only a few times. This chain links TRBV7-3 with TRBJ2-3; 10 nucleotides align to TRBD2. After removal of 2 bases from V and 4 bases from J, the junction contained 9 bases not matched to a gene. The CDR3 is 17 residues long. Germline-derived CDR1 and CDR2 are SGHTA and FQGTGA. The CDR3 sequence is CASSLFAASGSPDTQYF. The CDR3 nucleotides are TGTGCCAGCAGCTTATTTGCGGCTAGCGGGAGCCCAGATACGCAGTATTTT. The full variable domain, completed using reference TRBV7-3 and TRBJ2-3, is GAGVSQTPSNKVTEKGKYVELRCDPISGHTALYWYRQSLGQGPEFLIYFQGTGAADDSGLPNDRFFAVRPEGSVSTLKIQRTERGDSAVYLCASSLFAASGSPDTQYFGPGTRLTVL.

At least ten counts were recorded for this clonotype. V and J are TRBV7-9 and TRBJ1-2, with TRBD1 matching over 10 bases. V lost 6 bases to trimming and J lost 5 bases; unmatched junction nucleotides: 6. The CDR3 sequence is 14 residues long. The germline V gene encodes CDR1 SEHNR and CDR2 FQNEAQ (reference sequence). The CDR3 nucleotides are TGTGCCAGCAGTACAACGGGACAGGGGTATGGCTACACCTTC. Its translation: CASSTTGQGYGYTF.